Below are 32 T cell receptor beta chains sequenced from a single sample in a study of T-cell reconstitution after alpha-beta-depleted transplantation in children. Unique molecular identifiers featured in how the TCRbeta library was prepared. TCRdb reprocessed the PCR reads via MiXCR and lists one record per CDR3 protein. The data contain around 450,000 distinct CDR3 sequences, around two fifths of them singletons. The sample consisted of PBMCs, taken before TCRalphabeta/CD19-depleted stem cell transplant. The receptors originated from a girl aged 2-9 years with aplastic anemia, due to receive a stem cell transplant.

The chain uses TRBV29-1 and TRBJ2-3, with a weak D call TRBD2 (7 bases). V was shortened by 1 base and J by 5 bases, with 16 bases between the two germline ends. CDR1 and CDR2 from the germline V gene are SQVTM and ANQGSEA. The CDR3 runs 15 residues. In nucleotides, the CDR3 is TGCAGCGTTGAAGGGGGCGGGGGCGGACGAGATACGCAGTATTTT. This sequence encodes CSVEGGGGGRDTQYF.

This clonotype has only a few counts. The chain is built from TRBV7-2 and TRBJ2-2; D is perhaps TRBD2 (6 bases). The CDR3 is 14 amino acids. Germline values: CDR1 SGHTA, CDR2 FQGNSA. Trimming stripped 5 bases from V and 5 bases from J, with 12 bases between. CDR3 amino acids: CASSPDGRTGELFF. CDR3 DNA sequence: TGTGCCAGCAGCCCGGACGGGAGAACCGGGGAGCTGTTTTTT.

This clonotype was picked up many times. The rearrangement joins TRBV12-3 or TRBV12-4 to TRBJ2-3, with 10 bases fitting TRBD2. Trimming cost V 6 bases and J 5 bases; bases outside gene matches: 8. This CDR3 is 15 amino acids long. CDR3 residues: CASRWTSGLKDTQYF. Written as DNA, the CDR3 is TGTGCCAGCAGATGGACTAGCGGCCTGAAAGATACGCAGTATTTT.

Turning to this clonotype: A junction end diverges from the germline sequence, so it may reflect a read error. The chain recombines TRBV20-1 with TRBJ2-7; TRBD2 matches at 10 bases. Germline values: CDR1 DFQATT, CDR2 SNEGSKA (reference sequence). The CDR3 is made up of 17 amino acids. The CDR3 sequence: CCARTSGDGGITYEQYF. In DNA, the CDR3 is TGCTGTGCCAGGACTAGCGGAGATGGTGGAATAACCTACGAGCAGTACTTC.

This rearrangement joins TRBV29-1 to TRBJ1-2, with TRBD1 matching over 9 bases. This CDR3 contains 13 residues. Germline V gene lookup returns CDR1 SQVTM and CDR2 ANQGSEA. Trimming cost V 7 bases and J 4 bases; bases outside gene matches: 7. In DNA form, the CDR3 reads TGCAGCGCACCGGGACAGGGCCTCTATGGCTACACCTTC. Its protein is CSAPGQGLYGYTF.

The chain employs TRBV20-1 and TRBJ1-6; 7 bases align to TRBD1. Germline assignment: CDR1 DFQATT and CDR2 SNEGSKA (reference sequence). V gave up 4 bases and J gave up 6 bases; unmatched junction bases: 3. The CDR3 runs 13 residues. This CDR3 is CSATGGFNSPLHF. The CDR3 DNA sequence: TGCAGTGCTACAGGGGGTTTTAATTCACCCCTCCACTTT.

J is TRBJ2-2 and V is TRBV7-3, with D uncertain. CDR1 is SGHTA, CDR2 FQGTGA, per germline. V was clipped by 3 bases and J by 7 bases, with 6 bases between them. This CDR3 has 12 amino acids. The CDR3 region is CASSLGNGELFF. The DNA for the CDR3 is TGTGCCAGCAGCTTGGGGAACGGGGAGCTGTTTTTT.

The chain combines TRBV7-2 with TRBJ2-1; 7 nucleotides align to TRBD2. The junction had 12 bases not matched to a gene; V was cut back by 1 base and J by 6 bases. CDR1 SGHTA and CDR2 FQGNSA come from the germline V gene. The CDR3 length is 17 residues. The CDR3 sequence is CASSLEGAGESVNEQFF. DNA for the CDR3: TGTGCCAGCAGCTTAGAAGGGGCGGGAGAGTCCGTCAATGAGCAGTTCTTC.

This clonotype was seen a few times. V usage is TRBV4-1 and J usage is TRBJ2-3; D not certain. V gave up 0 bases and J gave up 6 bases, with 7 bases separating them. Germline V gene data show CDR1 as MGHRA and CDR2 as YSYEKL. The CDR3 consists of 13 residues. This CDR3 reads CASSQDEVDTQYF. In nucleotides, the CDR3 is TGCGCCAGCAGCCAAGACGAGGTGGATACGCAGTATTTT.

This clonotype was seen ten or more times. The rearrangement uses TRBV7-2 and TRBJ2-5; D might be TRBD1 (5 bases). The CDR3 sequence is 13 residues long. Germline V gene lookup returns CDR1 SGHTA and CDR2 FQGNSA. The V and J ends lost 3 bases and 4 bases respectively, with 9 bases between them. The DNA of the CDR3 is TGTGCCAGCAGCTTGGGGCAGGGAGAGACCCAGTACTTC. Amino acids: CASSLGQGETQYF. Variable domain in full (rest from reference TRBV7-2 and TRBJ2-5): GAGVSQSPSNKVTEKGKDVELRCDPISGHTALYWYRQSLGQGLEFLIYFQGNSAPDKSGLPSDRFSAERTGGSVSTLTIQRTQQEDSAVYLCASSLGQGETQYFGPGTRLLVL.

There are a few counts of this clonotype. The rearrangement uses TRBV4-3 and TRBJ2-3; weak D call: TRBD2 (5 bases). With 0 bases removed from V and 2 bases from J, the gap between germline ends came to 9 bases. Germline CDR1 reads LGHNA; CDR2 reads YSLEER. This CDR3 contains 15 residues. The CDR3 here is CASSQDGGFTDTQYF. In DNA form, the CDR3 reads TGCGCCAGCAGCCAAGATGGAGGATTCACAGATACGCAGTATTTT.

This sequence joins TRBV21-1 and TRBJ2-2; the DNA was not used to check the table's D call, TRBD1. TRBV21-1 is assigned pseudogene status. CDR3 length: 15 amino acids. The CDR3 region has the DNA TGTGCCAGCAGCAAGGCCAGGGGGAACACCGGGGAGCTGTTTTTT. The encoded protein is CASSKARGNTGELFF.

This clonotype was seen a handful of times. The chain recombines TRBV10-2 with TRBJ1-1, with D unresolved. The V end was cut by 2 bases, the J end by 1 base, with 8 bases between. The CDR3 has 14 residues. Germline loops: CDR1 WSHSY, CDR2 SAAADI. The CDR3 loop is CASSEPGRNTEAFF. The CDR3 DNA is TGCGCCAGCAGTGAGCCCGGAAGGAACACTGAAGCTTTCTTT.

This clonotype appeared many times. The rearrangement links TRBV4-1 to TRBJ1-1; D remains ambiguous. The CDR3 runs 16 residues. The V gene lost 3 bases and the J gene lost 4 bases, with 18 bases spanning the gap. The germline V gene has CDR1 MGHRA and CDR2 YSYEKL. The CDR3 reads CASSQGLRRAVTEAFF. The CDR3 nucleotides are TGCGCCAGCAGCCAGGGGTTAAGGAGGGCTGTCACTGAAGCTTTCTTT.

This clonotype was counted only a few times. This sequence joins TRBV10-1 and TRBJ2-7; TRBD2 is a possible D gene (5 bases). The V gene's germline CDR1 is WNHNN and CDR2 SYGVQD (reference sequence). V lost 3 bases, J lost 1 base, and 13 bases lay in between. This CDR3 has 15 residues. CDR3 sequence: CASSDNRGQSYEQYF. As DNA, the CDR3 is TGCGCCAGCAGTGATAACCGGGGTCAGTCCTACGAGCAGTACTTC.

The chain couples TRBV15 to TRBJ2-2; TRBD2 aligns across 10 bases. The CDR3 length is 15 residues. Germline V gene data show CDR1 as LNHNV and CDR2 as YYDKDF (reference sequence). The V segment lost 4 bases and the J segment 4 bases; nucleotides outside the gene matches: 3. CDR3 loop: CATSTSGGVTGELFF. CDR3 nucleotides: TGTGCCACCAGCACTAGCGGGGGCGTCACCGGGGAGCTGTTTTTT.

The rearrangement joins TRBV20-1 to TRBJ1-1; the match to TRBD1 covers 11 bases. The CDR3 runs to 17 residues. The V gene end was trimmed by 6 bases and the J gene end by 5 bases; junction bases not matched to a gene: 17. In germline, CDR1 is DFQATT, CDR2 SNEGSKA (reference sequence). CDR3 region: CSAGLGQGAMRGTEAFF. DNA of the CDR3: TGCAGTGCCGGACTCGGACAGGGGGCTATGAGGGGGACTGAAGCTTTCTTT.

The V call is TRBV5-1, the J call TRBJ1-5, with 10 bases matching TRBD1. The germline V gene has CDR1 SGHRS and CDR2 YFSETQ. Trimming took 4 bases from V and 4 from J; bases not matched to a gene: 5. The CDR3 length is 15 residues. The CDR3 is CASSTGTGVNQPQHF. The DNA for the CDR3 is TGCGCCAGCAGCACCGGGACAGGGGTTAATCAGCCCCAGCATTTT.

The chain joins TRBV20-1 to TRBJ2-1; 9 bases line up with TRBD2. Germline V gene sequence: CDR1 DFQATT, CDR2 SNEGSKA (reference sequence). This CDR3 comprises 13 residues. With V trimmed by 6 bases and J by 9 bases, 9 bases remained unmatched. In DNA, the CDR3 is TGCAGTGCGGAGGGCGGGAGGGCGGCTGAGCAGTTCTTC. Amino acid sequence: CSAEGGRAAEQFF.

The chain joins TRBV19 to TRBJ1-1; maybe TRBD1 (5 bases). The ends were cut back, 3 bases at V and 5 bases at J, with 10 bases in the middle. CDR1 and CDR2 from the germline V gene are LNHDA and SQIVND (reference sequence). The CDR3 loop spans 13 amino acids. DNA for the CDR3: TGTGCCAGTAGTATTGGGGGAGGAACTGAAGCTTTCTTT. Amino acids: CASSIGGGTEAFF.

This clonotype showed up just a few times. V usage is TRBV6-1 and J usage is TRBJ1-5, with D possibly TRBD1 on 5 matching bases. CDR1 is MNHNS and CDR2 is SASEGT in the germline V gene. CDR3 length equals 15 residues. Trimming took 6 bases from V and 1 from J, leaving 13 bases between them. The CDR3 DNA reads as TGTGCCAGCAGCATGGGGGTGTGGAGCAATCAGCCCCAGCATTTT. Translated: CASSMGVWSNQPQHF.

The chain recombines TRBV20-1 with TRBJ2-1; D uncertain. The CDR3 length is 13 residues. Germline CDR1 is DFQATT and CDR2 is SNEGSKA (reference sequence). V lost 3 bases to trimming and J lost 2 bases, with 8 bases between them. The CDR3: CSARRLTYNEQFF. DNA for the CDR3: TGCAGTGCTAGGCGCCTAACCTACAATGAGCAGTTCTTC.

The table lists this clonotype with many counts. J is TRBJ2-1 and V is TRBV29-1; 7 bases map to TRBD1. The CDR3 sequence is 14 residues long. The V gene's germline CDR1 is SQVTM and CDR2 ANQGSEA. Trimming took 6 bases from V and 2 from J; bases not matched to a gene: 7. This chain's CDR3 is CSVTGQVPYNEQFF. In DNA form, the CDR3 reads TGCAGCGTAACCGGACAGGTCCCCTACAATGAGCAGTTCTTC.

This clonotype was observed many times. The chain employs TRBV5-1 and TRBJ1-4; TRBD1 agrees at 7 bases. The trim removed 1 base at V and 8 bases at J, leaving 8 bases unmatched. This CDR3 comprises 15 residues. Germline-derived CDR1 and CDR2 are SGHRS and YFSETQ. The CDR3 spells CASSLRQGRGEKLFF. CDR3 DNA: TGCGCCAGCAGCTTGCGACAGGGCAGAGGGGAAAAACTGTTTTTT.

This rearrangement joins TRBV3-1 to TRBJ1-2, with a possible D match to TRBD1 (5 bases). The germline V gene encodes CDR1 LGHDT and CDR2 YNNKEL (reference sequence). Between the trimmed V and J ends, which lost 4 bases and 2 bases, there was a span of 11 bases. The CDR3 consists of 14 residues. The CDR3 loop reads CASSLRQTNYGYTF. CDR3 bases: TGTGCCAGCAGCCTCCGACAGACCAACTATGGCTACACCTTC.

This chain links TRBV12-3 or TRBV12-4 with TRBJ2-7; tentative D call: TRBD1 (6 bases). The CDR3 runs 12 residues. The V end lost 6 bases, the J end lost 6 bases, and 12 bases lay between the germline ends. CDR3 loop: CASSKQGSEQYF. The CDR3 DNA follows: TGTGCCAGCAGCAAACAGGGTTCCGAGCAGTACTTC.

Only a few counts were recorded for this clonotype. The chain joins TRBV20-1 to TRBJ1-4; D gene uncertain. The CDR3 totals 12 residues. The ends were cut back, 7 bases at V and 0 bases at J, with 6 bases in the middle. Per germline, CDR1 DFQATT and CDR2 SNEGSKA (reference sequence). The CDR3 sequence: CSVLATNEKLFF. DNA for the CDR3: TGCAGTGTTCTCGCAACTAATGAAAAACTGTTTTTT.

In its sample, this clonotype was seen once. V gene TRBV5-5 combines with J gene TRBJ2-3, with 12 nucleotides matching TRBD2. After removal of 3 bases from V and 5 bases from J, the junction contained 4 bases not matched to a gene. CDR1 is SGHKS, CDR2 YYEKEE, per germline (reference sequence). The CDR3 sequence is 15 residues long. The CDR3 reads CASSSTSGSGDTQYF. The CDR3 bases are TGTGCCAGCAGCTCGACTAGCGGGAGTGGAGATACGCAGTATTTT.

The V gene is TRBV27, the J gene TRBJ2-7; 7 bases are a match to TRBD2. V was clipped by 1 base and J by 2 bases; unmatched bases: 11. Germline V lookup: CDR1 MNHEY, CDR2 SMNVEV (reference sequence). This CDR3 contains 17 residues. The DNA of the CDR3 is TGTGCCAGCAGTTTATATGGGGGGGTTCCTGGGGCCTACGAGCAGTACTTC. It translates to CASSLYGGVPGAYEQYF.

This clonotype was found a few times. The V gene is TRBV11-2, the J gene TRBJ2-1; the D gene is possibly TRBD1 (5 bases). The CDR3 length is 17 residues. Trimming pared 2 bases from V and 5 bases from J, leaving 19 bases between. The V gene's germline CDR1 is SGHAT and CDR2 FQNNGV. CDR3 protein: CASSLRAPALGDNEQFF. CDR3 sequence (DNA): TGTGCCAGCAGCTTACGGGCCCCGGCCCTAGGGGACAATGAGCAGTTCTTC.

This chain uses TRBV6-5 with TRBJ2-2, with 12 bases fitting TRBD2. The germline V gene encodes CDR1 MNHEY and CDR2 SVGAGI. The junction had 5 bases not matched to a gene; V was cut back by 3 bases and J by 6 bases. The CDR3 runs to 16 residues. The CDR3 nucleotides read TGTGCCAGCAGTTATTACGGACTAGCGGGATCCGGGGAGCTGTTTTTT. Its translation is CASSYYGLAGSGELFF.

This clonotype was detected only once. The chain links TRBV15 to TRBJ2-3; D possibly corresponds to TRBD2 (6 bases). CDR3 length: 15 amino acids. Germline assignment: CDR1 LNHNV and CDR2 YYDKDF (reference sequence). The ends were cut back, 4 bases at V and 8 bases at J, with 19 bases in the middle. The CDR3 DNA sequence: TGTGCCACCAGCACCGGAGGCGGGATTTGGTTTACGCAGTATTTT. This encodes CATSTGGGIWFTQYF.